The rows below give T cell receptor beta chains drawn from one sample of a study of cytomegalovirus exposure and HLA in healthy donors. The method was immunoSEQ multiplex PCR; TCRdb's version includes in-frame clones alone and lacks a portion of them. This repertoire shows fewer than 45,000 clones, over 90% found once; its top ten account for less than 3%. Sequenced sample: PBMCs. The receptors originated from a woman between 18 and 30 years old in good health and CMV-seronegative. Both conserved end residues are part of each CDR3. The order of the fields is D gene, V gene, J gene, clone size, CDR3 protein, CDR3 DNA. D genes are given only for firm matches. Rows may omit the clone size; those that give it use once, few, many or a size class.

D gene: .
V gene: TRBV6-1
J gene: TRBJ1-4
clone size: .
CDR3 protein: CASSEGTPRWSEKLFF
CDR3 DNA: TGTGCCAGCAGTGAAGGAACACCTCGGTGGAGTGAAAAACTGTTTTTT

D gene: .
V gene: TRBV14
J gene: TRBJ2-7
clone size: .
CDR3 protein: CASSQTPGNEQYF
CDR3 DNA: TGTGCCAGCAGCCAAACCCCAGGGAACGAGCAGTACTTC

D gene: .
V gene: TRBV6-1
J gene: TRBJ2-1
clone size: .
CDR3 protein: CASSEAPGRGMREQFF
CDR3 DNA: TGTGCCAGCAGTGAAGCGCCCGGACGCGGGATGCGAGAGCAGTTCTTC

D gene: .
V gene: TRBV30
J gene: TRBJ2-5
clone size: .
CDR3 protein: CAWRPRGQETQYF
CDR3 DNA: TGTGCCTGGAGACCTCGGGGACAAGAGACCCAGTACTTC

D gene: .
V gene: TRBV5-1
J gene: TRBJ2-5
clone size: .
CDR3 protein: CASSLAVKQGVVKTQYF
CDR3 DNA: TGCGCCAGCAGCTTGGCGGTCAAACAGGGCGTAGTTAAGACCCAGTACTTC

D gene: .
V gene: TRBV6-1
J gene: TRBJ2-7
clone size: .
CDR3 protein: CASSEWWEIPYEQYF
CDR3 DNA: TGTGCCAGCAGTGAATGGTGGGAGATCCCCTACGAGCAGTACTTC

D gene: .
V gene: TRBV7-9
J gene: TRBJ2-5
clone size: once
CDR3 protein: CASSTTQGYNFKETQYF
CDR3 DNA: TGTGCCAGCAGCACTACCCAGGGCTACAATTTCAAAGAGACCCAGTACTTC

D gene: .
V gene: TRBV5-1
J gene: TRBJ1-4
clone size: .
CDR3 protein: CASSLTGTTNEKLFF
CDR3 DNA: TGCGCCAGCAGCTTGACCGGGACAACTAATGAAAAACTGTTTTTT

D gene: TRBD2
V gene: TRBV2
J gene: TRBJ2-1
clone size: .
CDR3 protein: CASSAETSGNNEQFF
CDR3 DNA: TGTGCCAGCAGTGCCGAGACTAGCGGGAACAATGAGCAGTTCTTC

D gene: TRBD2
V gene: TRBV27
J gene: TRBJ2-7
clone size: .
CDR3 protein: CASRGGTSGRGGYEQYF
CDR3 DNA: TGTGCCAGCAGGGGCGGGACTAGCGGGAGGGGGGGCTACGAGCAGTACTTC

D gene: .
V gene: TRBV5-4
J gene: TRBJ2-5
clone size: .
CDR3 protein: CASSLASFQETQYF
CDR3 DNA: TGTGCCAGCAGCTTGGCCAGTTTCCAAGAGACCCAGTACTTC

D gene: TRBD2
V gene: TRBV7-9
J gene: TRBJ2-5
clone size: .
CDR3 protein: CASSEGGKTQYF
CDR3 DNA: TGTGCCAGCAGCGAGGGAGGGAAGACCCAGTACTTC

D gene: .
V gene: TRBV14
J gene: TRBJ2-1
clone size: .
CDR3 protein: CASSLERRNEQFF
CDR3 DNA: TGTGCCAGCAGTCTGGAGAGGCGCAATGAGCAGTTCTTC

D gene: .
V gene: TRBV7-9
J gene: TRBJ1-2
clone size: once
CDR3 protein: CASSPGRGTGYTF
CDR3 DNA: TGTGCCAGCAGCCCGGGCAGGGGCACCGGCTACACCTTC

D gene: .
V gene: TRBV7-2
J gene: TRBJ2-7
clone size: .
CDR3 protein: CASSLDPGYFYEQYF
CDR3 DNA: TGTGCCAGCAGCTTAGATCCGGGATATTTCTACGAGCAGTACTTC